This T cell receptor (beta chain) comes out of a study of blood T cells in healthy people across ages. Germline V lookup: CDR1 LGHDT, CDR2 YNNKEL (reference sequence). V shed 4 bases, J shed 3 bases, and the junction held 12 bases outside the gene matches. The CDR3 is made up of 17 amino acids. PCR was performed a second time for roughly 7 to 11 cycles using a sample-barcoded 5' primer and a J-beta primer mix. One entry per CDR3 protein, called by TCRdb with MiXCR from the 5' RACE reads. The sample holds over a million distinct CDR3 sequences, under 30% seen once. The sample was also reused in another study, on T cells of mothers and their children. That report notes: It was related mother-child pairs that showed slightly higher overlap than unrelated pairs, without reaching significance.

The clonotype originates from a girl aged 2 to 9 in good health. Sequenced input: blood. The rearrangement uses TRBV3-1 and TRBJ2-1; 7 bases line up with TRBD2. The CDR3 DNA sequence: TGTGCCAGCAGCCCCCGTGCTAGCGGAAACTTCTACAATGAGCAGTTCTTC. Its protein product is CASSPRASGNFYNEQFF.